Below, 8 T cell receptor beta chains from the same sample are listed, as sequenced in a study of cytomegalovirus exposure and HLA in healthy donors. Use of 60 Vbeta and 13 Jbeta primers characterized the PCR. Profiling relied on immunoSEQ multiplex PCR, and the TCRdb table lists in-frame clones only, not all of them. The repertoire holds around 100,000 clones, under 80% seen once, with 4.1% in the top ten. The sample was PBMCs. These receptor sequences come from a man aged 35 to 55 in good health and CMV-seronegative.

This chain connects TRBV18 to TRBJ2-3, with 9 bases that match TRBD1. Germline CDR1 reads KGHSH; CDR2 reads LQKENI. This CDR3 spans 15 amino acids. Unmatched junction bases numbered 2, after V lost 0 bases and J lost 4 bases. The CDR3 sequence is CASSPPTGGADTQYF. Here the CDR3 DNA reads TGTGCCAGCTCACCACCGACAGGGGGTGCAGATACGCAGTATTTT.

Remarks on this clone: The same CDR3 arises from other DNA sequences in this sample as well. The rearrangement links TRBV28 to TRBJ1-2, with a possible D match to TRBD1 (5 bases). This CDR3 region has 12 residues. CDR1 and CDR2 (germline): MDHEN, SYDVKM. Trimming shortened V by 5 bases and J by 3 bases, and 7 bases separated the two germline ends. The CDR3 DNA follows: TGTGCCAGCAGTGCGGGGGACTATGGCTACACCTTC. Translation: CASSAGDYGYTF.

About this clone itself: The same CDR3 arises from other DNA sequences in this sample as well. The chain has TRBV10-2 and TRBJ2-5, with 12 bases fitting TRBD2. CDR3 length equals 16 residues. Germline assignment: CDR1 WSHSY and CDR2 SAAADI. The trim removed 4 bases at V and 3 bases at J, leaving 6 bases unmatched. CDR3 protein: CASSALAGGGKETQYF. CDR3 DNA: TGCGCCAGCAGTGCTCTAGCGGGGGGGGGAAAAGAGACCCAGTACTTC.

The chain uses TRBV11-1 and TRBJ1-2, with D maybe TRBD1 (6 bases). Trimming removed 5 bases at V and 4 bases at J, with 11 bases between. CDR1 and CDR2 (germline): SGHAT, FQDESV (reference sequence). The CDR3 is 13 amino acids. The chain's CDR3 is CASSQPTGYGYTF. The CDR3, as DNA: TGTGCCAGCAGCCAACCGACAGGCTATGGCTACACCTTC.

The rearrangement uses TRBV4-2 and TRBJ2-3; 7 positions match TRBD2. Germline trimming cut 0 bases from V and 0 bases from J; bases unmatched to any gene: 9. Germline CDR1 and CDR2: LGHNA and YNFKEQ. This CDR3 region has 18 residues. For the CDR3, the DNA is TGTGCCAGCAGCCAAGATACCCGGCTAGCGGCTAGCACAGATACGCAGTATTTT. Translated: CASSQDTRLAASTDTQYF.

The J gene is TRBJ2-7, the V gene TRBV10-3; 8 bases line up with TRBD1. CDR1 is ENHRY and CDR2 is SYGVKD in the germline V gene. Unmatched junction bases numbered 3, after V lost 5 bases and J lost 0 bases. CDR3 size: 14 residues. The CDR3 DNA sequence: TGTGCCATCAGTCGGGACAGGAGCTCCTACGAGCAGTACTTC. Protein product: CAISRDRSSYEQYF.

The chain carries TRBV28 and TRBJ2-3; a weak D match, TRBD2 (5 bases). Germline V CDR1 and CDR2: MDHEN, SYDVKM. Trimming cost V 5 bases and J 0 bases, with 15 bases left between them. The CDR3 contains 16 residues. CDR3 sequence: CASSIGLAFSTDTQYF. The CDR3 DNA follows: TGTGCCAGCAGTATAGGACTTGCCTTTAGCACAGATACGCAGTATTTT.

The CDR3 reads CSVEQGDYGYTF. In DNA form, the CDR3 reads TGCAGCGTTGAACAGGGGGACTATGGCTACACCTTC. The J gene is TRBJ1-2, the V gene TRBV29-1; 7 nucleotides agree with TRBD1. CDR3 size: 12 residues. Per the germline V gene, CDR1 is SQVTM and CDR2 is ANQGSEA. The ends lost 2 bases at V and 3 bases at J; junction bases unmatched: 0.